A selection of T cell receptor beta chains follows, all from one sample in a study of memory CD4+ T cells and cytomegalovirus serostatus. The protocol was immunoSEQ multiplex PCR, while the TCRdb copy is restricted to in-frame clones and leaves out a portion. The repertoire has about 80,000 clones, approximately 84% of them found once; the top ten carry around 0.78%. The sequencing sample was made of memory CD4+ T cells from blood. All receptors come from an adult in good health and CMV-seronegative. CDR3s include the opening cysteine and the closing phenylalanine or tryptophan. A D gene is named only where the DNA matches it firmly. Clone size is given for some rows only: seen once, a few or many times, or a class if the clone is expanded.

D gene: TRBD1
J gene: TRBJ2-7
clone size: .
V gene: TRBV4-1
CDR3 protein: CASSQQTGGSFYEQYF
CDR3 DNA: TGCGCCAGCAGCCAACAGACAGGGGGGTCCTTCTACGAGCAGTACTTC

D gene: .
J gene: TRBJ1-6
clone size: once
V gene: TRBV6-6
CDR3 protein: CASSPVQSSYNSPLHF
CDR3 DNA: TGTGCCAGCAGCCCCGTTCAGAGCTCCTATAATTCACCCCTCCACTTT

D gene: .
J gene: TRBJ1-2
clone size: .
V gene: TRBV28
CDR3 protein: CASTLSDGLSRGYTF
CDR3 DNA: TGTGCCAGCACGCTTTCGGACGGATTATCGAGGGGCTACACCTTC

D gene: TRBD1
J gene: TRBJ1-6
clone size: .
V gene: TRBV6-6
CDR3 protein: CASSYAGTGVSPLHF
CDR3 DNA: TGTGCCAGCAGTTATGCCGGGACAGGGGTTTCACCCCTCCACTTT

D gene: .
J gene: TRBJ2-5
clone size: .
V gene: TRBV19
CDR3 protein: CASSTRPGPKETQYF
CDR3 DNA: TGTGCCAGTAGTACCCGCCCAGGGCCGAAAGAGACCCAGTACTTC

D gene: .
J gene: TRBJ1-3
clone size: .
V gene: TRBV30
CDR3 protein: CAWSVGGDPGNTIYF
CDR3 DNA: TGTGCCTGGAGTGTAGGCGGGGACCCGGGAAACACCATATATTTT

D gene: TRBD1
J gene: TRBJ1-1
clone size: few
V gene: TRBV11-2
CDR3 protein: CASSADRGGTEAFF
CDR3 DNA: TGTGCCAGCAGCGCCGACAGGGGTGGCACTGAAGCTTTCTTT

D gene: .
J gene: TRBJ2-5
clone size: .
V gene: TRBV11-2
CDR3 protein: CASSLEIAAYETQYF
CDR3 DNA: TGTGCCAGCAGCTTAGAAATCGCGGCGTACGAGACCCAGTACTTC

D gene: .
J gene: TRBJ1-6
clone size: .
V gene: TRBV7-9
CDR3 protein: CASSLAVRSNSPLHF
CDR3 DNA: TGTGCCAGCAGCTTAGCGGTCAGATCGAATTCACCCCTCCACTTT

D gene: .
J gene: TRBJ1-1
clone size: .
V gene: TRBV2
CDR3 protein: CASRRAGTAEAFF
CDR3 DNA: TGTGCCAGCAGGAGGGCAGGGACGGCTGAAGCTTTCTTT

D gene: TRBD1
J gene: TRBJ1-3
clone size: .
V gene: TRBV30
CDR3 protein: CAWSFRDRYYYTIYF
CDR3 DNA: TGTGCCTGGAGTTTCCGGGACAGGTATTACTACACCATATATTTT

D gene: .
J gene: TRBJ1-1
clone size: .
V gene: TRBV4-1
CDR3 protein: CASSQAGPGTEAFF
CDR3 DNA: TGCGCCAGCAGCCAAGCAGGGCCTGGCACTGAAGCTTTCTTT

D gene: .
J gene: TRBJ1-5
clone size: few
V gene: TRBV19
CDR3 protein: CASSIGEVQPQHF
CDR3 DNA: TGTGCCAGTAGTATCGGGGAGGTTCAGCCCCAGCATTTT

D gene: TRBD1
J gene: TRBJ2-7
clone size: .
V gene: TRBV2
CDR3 protein: CASRSGQGINEQYF
CDR3 DNA: TGTGCCAGCAGATCAGGACAGGGGATTAACGAGCAGTACTTC

D gene: TRBD2
J gene: TRBJ2-1
clone size: .
V gene: TRBV2
CDR3 protein: CASSEARRGGSDEQFF
CDR3 DNA: TGTGCCAGCAGTGAAGCTCGGCGGGGGGGCTCGGATGAGCAGTTCTTC

D gene: .
J gene: TRBJ1-5
clone size: .
V gene: TRBV5-1
CDR3 protein: CASSLGGFSNQPQHF
CDR3 DNA: TGCGCCAGCAGCTTGGGGGGGTTTAGCAATCAGCCCCAGCATTTT

D gene: .
J gene: TRBJ2-7
clone size: .
V gene: TRBV25-1
CDR3 protein: CASNDLNRLQQYF
CDR3 DNA: TGTGCCAGCAATGACCTAAACAGGCTCCAGCAGTACTTC

D gene: TRBD2
J gene: TRBJ2-7
clone size: once
V gene: TRBV5-5
CDR3 protein: CASRSGGGEGVEQYF
CDR3 DNA: TGTGCCAGCAGAAGCGGCGGGGGGGAAGGCGTCGAGCAGTACTTC

D gene: .
J gene: TRBJ1-2
clone size: few
V gene: TRBV2
CDR3 protein: CASGGQGGYTF
CDR3 DNA: TGTGCCAGCGGTGGACAAGGGGGCTACACCTTC

D gene: TRBD1
J gene: TRBJ2-7
clone size: .
V gene: TRBV11-2
CDR3 protein: CASSLDSLGQGRYEQYF
CDR3 DNA: TGTGCCAGCAGCTTAGATTCCCTAGGACAGGGCAGGTACGAGCAGTACTTC

D gene: .
J gene: TRBJ2-7
clone size: .
V gene: TRBV27
CDR3 protein: CASSLLSGWRGYYEQYF
CDR3 DNA: TGTGCCAGCAGTTTACTTTCAGGGTGGAGGGGTTACTACGAGCAGTACTTC

D gene: .
J gene: TRBJ2-1
clone size: few
V gene: TRBV7-3
CDR3 protein: CASSLPGDNEQFF
CDR3 DNA: TGTGCCAGCAGCTTACCGGGAGACAATGAGCAGTTCTTC

D gene: .
J gene: TRBJ2-5
clone size: .
V gene: TRBV29-1
CDR3 protein: CSVRHAETQYF
CDR3 DNA: TGCAGCGTCCGCCACGCAGAGACCCAGTACTTC

D gene: TRBD2
J gene: TRBJ2-3
clone size: .
V gene: TRBV5-6
CDR3 protein: CASSPRLAGGRDTQYF
CDR3 DNA: TGTGCCAGCAGCCCGAGGTTAGCGGGGGGGCGAGATACGCAGTATTTT

D gene: TRBD1
J gene: TRBJ2-7
clone size: .
V gene: TRBV6-6
CDR3 protein: CASVTGGSFGTYEQYF
CDR3 DNA: TGTGCCAGCGTGACAGGGGGCTCCTTTGGGACGTACGAGCAGTACTTC

D gene: TRBD2
J gene: TRBJ2-5
clone size: .
V gene: TRBV9
CDR3 protein: CASSVSGGGVQETQYF
CDR3 DNA: TGTGCCAGCAGCGTATCGGGCGGGGGGGTCCAAGAGACCCAGTACTTC

D gene: .
J gene: TRBJ2-2
clone size: .
V gene: TRBV18
CDR3 protein: CASSPPSGGRTGELFF
CDR3 DNA: TGTGCCAGCTCACCACCTTCAGGGGGGAGAACCGGGGAGCTGTTTTTT

D gene: .
J gene: TRBJ1-1
clone size: .
V gene: TRBV18
CDR3 protein: CASSGTSNTEAFF
CDR3 DNA: TGTGCCAGCTCGGGGACTTCGAACACTGAAGCTTTCTTT

D gene: .
J gene: TRBJ1-1
clone size: few
V gene: TRBV18
CDR3 protein: CASSPEDVGMNTEAFF
CDR3 DNA: TGTGCCAGCTCCCCGGAGGATGTCGGGATGAACACTGAAGCTTTCTTT

D gene: .
J gene: TRBJ2-7
clone size: many
V gene: TRBV7-9
CDR3 protein: CASSHQSDGFYEQYF
CDR3 DNA: TGTGCCAGCAGCCACCAGTCGGACGGATTCTACGAGCAGTACTTC

D gene: .
J gene: TRBJ1-1
clone size: .
V gene: TRBV2
CDR3 protein: CASSVVSMNTEAFF
CDR3 DNA: TGTGCCAGCAGTGTTGTCAGCATGAACACTGAAGCTTTCTTT

D gene: .
J gene: TRBJ1-2
clone size: few
V gene: TRBV4-1
CDR3 protein: CASSRILRDASYGYTF
CDR3 DNA: TGCGCCAGCAGCCGAATACTCCGGGACGCCTCCTATGGCTACACCTTC

D gene: .
J gene: TRBJ1-5
clone size: .
V gene: TRBV30
CDR3 protein: CAWSVAGSNQPQHF
CDR3 DNA: TGTGCCTGGAGTGTAGCGGGGAGCAATCAGCCCCAGCATTTT

D gene: .
J gene: TRBJ1-1
clone size: .
V gene: TRBV7-8
CDR3 protein: CASSIWVTGNTEAFF
CDR3 DNA: TGTGCCAGTTCAATTTGGGTGACGGGAAACACTGAAGCTTTCTTT

D gene: .
J gene: TRBJ2-4
clone size: .
V gene: TRBV14
CDR3 protein: CASSRPGANIQYF
CDR3 DNA: TGTGCCAGCAGCCGTCCAGGGGCAAACATTCAGTACTTC

D gene: .
J gene: TRBJ1-3
clone size: .
V gene: TRBV5-4
CDR3 protein: CASSLGQADHSGNTIYF
CDR3 DNA: TGTGCCAGCAGCTTGGGACAGGCGGATCACTCTGGAAACACCATATATTTT

D gene: .
J gene: TRBJ1-1
clone size: .
V gene: TRBV6-1
CDR3 protein: CASKHTEAFF
CDR3 DNA: TGTGCCAGCAAGCACACTGAAGCTTTCTTT

D gene: .
J gene: TRBJ1-1
clone size: .
V gene: TRBV7-8
CDR3 protein: CASSLLPRLNTEAFF
CDR3 DNA: TGTGCCAGCAGCTTACTGCCGCGCTTGAACACTGAAGCTTTCTTT

D gene: .
J gene: TRBJ1-5
clone size: .
V gene: TRBV5-4
CDR3 protein: CASSSDPNQPQHF
CDR3 DNA: TGTGCCAGCAGCTCCGATCCAAATCAGCCCCAGCATTTT

D gene: .
J gene: TRBJ2-1
clone size: once
V gene: TRBV7-9
CDR3 protein: CASSLEFWRGRGNEQFF
CDR3 DNA: TGTGCCAGCAGCTTAGAGTTCTGGCGGGGGCGGGGCAATGAGCAGTTCTTC

D gene: TRBD1
J gene: TRBJ1-6
clone size: .
V gene: TRBV9
CDR3 protein: CASSTKAGTETSPLHF
CDR3 DNA: TGTGCCAGCAGCACCAAAGCCGGGACAGAGACCTCACCCCTCCACTTT

D gene: .
J gene: TRBJ1-6
clone size: .
V gene: TRBV30
CDR3 protein: CAWNEVSYSPLHF
CDR3 DNA: TGTGCCTGGAATGAGGTTTCCTATTCACCCCTCCACTTT

D gene: TRBD1
J gene: TRBJ1-1
clone size: few
V gene: TRBV6-1
CDR3 protein: CASSEGQGMANTEAFF
CDR3 DNA: TGTGCCAGCAGTGAGGGACAGGGAATGGCGAACACTGAAGCTTTCTTT

D gene: .
J gene: TRBJ2-5
clone size: .
V gene: TRBV25-1
CDR3 protein: CASSEPGGGPETQYF
CDR3 DNA: TGTGCCAGCAGTGAACCAGGGGGGGGGCCCGAGACCCAGTACTTC

D gene: .
J gene: TRBJ2-1
clone size: once
V gene: TRBV7-7
CDR3 protein: CASSLAADNEQFF
CDR3 DNA: TGTGCTAGCAGCTTAGCGGCCGACAATGAGCAGTTCTTC